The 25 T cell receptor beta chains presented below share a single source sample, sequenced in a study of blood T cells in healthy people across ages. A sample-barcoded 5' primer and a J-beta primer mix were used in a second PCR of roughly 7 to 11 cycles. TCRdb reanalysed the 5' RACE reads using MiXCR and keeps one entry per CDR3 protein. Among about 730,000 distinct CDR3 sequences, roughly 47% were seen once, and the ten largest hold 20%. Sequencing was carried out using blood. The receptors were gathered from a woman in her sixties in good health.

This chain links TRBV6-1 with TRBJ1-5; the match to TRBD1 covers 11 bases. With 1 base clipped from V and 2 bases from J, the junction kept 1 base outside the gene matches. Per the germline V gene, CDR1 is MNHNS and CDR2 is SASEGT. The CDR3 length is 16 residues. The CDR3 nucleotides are TGTGCCAGCAGTGAAGGGACAGGGGGCGGCAATCAGCCCCAGCATTTT. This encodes CASSEGTGGGNQPQHF.

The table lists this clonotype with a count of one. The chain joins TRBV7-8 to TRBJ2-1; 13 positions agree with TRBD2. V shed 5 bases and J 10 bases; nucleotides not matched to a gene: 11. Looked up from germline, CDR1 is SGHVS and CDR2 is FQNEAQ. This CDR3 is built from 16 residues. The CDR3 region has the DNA TGTGCCAGCAGCCTTCTACTAGCGGGAGGGCCGGAGGAGCAGTTCTTC. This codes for CASSLLLAGGPEEQFF.

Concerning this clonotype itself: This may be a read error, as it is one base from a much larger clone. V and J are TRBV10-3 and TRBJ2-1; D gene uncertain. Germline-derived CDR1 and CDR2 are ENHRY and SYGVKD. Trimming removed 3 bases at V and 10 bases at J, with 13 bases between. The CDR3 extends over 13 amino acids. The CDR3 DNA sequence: TGTGCCATCAGTGAAGATTCGTCCTACGAGCAGTTCTTC. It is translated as CAISEDSSYEQFF.

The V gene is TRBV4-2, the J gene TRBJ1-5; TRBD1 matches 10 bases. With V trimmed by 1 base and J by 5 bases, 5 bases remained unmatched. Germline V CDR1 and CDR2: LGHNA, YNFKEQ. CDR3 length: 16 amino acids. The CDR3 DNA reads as TGTGCCAGCAGCCAAGGGGCAGGGACAGGGGATCAGCCCCAGCATTTT. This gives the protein CASSQGAGTGDQPQHF.

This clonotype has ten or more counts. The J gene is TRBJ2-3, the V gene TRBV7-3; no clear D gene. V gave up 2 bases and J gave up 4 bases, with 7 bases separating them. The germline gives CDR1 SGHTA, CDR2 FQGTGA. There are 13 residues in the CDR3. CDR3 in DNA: TGTGCCAGCAGCTTATATGGGGCAGATACGCAGTATTTT. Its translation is CASSLYGADTQYF.

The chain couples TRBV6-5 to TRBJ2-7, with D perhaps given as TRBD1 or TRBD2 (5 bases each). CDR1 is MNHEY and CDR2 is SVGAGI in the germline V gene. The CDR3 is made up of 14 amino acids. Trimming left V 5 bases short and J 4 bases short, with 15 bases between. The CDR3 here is CASSRGQFIYEQYF. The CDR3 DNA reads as TGTGCCAGCAGTCGGGGCCAGTTTATTTACGAGCAGTACTTC.

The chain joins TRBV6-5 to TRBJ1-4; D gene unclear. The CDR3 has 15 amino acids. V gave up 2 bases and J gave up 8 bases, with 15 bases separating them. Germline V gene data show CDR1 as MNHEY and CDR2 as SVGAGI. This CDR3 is CASSYAIAQSEKLFF. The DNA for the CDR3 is TGTGCCAGCAGTTACGCGATTGCCCAATCCGAAAAACTGTTTTTT.

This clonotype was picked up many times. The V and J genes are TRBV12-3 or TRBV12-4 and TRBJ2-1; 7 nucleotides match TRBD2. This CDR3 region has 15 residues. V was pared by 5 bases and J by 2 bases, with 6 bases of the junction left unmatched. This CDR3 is CASSLASGTYNEQFF. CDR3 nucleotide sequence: TGTGCCAGCAGTCTCGCTAGCGGAACCTACAATGAGCAGTTCTTC.

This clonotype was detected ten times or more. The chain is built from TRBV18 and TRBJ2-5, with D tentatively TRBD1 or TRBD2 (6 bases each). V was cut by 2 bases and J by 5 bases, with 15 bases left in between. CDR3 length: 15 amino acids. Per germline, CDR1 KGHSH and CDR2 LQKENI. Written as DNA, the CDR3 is TGTGCCAGCTCACCATCTCCGGGGGCCGGGGAGACCCAGTACTTC. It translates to CASSPSPGAGETQYF.

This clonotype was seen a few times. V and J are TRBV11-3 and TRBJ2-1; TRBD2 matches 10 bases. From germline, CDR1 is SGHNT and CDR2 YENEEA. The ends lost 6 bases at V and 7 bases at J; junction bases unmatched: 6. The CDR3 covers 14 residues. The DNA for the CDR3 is TGTGCCAGCAGGTCTAGCGGGAGCTCAAATGAGCAGTTCTTC. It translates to CASRSSGSSNEQFF.

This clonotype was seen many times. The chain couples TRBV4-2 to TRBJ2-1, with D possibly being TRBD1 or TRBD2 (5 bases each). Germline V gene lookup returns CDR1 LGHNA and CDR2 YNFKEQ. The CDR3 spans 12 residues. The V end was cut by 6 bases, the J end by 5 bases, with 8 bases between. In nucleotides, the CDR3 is TGTGCCAGCAGTCGGGGCAACAATGAGCAGTTCTTC. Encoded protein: CASSRGNNEQFF.

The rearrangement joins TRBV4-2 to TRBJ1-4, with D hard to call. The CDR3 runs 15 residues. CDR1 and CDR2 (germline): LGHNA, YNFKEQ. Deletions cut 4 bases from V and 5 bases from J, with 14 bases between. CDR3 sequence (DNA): TGTGCCAGCAGCCCCATAGGGAGTCTCAATGAAAAACTGTTTTTT. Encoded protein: CASSPIGSLNEKLFF.

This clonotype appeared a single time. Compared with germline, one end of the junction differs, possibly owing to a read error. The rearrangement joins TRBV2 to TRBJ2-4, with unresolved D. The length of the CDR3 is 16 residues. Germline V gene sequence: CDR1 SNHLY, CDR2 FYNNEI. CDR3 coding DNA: TGTGCCAGCAGTGAGGACCAACGGAAAGCCAAAAACATTCGGTACTTC. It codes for CASSEDQRKAKNIRYF.

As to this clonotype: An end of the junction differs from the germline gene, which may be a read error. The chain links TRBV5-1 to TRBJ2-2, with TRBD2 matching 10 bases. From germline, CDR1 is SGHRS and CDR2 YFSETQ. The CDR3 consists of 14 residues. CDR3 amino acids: CASSSSGGSGELFF. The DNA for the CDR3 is TGCGCCAGCAGTTCTAGCGGGGGATCCGGGGAGCTCTTTTTT.

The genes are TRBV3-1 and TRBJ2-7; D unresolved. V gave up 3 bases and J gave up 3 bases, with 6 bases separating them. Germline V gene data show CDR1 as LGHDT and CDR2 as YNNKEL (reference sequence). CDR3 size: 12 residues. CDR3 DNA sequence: TGTGCCAGCAGCCAGGTCAACTACGAGCAGTACTTC. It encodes CASSQVNYEQYF.

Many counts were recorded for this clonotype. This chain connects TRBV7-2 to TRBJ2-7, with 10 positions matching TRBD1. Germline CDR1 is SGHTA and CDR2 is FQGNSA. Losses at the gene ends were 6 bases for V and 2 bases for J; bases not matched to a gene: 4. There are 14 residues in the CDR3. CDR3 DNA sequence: TGTGCCAGCAGTTTGACAGGGGGCACCTACGAGCAGTACTTC. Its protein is CASSLTGGTYEQYF.

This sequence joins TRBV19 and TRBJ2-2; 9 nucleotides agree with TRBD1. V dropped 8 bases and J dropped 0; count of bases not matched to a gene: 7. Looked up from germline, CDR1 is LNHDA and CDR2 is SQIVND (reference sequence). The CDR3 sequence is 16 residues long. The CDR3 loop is CASGLYRGPNTGELFF. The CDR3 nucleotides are TGTGCCAGTGGGTTATACAGGGGGCCGAACACCGGGGAGCTGTTTTTT.

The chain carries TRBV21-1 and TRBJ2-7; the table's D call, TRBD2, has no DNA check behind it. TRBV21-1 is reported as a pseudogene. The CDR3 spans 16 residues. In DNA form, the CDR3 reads TGTGCCAGCAGCAAAGCGCAAACGGGACCTAGGAGGGAGCAGTACTTC. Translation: CASSKAQTGPRREQYF.

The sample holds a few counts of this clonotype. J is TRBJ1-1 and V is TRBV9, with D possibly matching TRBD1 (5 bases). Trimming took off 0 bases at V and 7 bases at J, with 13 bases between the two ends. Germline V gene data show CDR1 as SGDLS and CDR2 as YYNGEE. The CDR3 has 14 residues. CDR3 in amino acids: CASSVVGRDGEAFF. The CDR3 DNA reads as TGTGCCAGCAGCGTAGTCGGCCGGGACGGTGAAGCTTTCTTT.

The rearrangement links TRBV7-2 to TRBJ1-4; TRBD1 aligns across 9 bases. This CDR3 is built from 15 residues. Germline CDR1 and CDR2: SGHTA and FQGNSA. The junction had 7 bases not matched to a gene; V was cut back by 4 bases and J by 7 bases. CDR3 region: CASSSRTGAGEKLFF. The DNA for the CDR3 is TGTGCCAGCAGCTCCAGGACAGGGGCAGGTGAAAAACTGTTTTTT.

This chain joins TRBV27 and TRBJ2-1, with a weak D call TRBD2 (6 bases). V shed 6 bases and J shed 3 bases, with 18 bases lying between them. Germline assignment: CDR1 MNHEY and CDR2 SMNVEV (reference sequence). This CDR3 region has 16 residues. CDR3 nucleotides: TGTGCCAGCAGCCTGGGCGGGGAAGGGCTCTACAATGAGCAGTTCTTC. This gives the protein CASSLGGEGLYNEQFF.

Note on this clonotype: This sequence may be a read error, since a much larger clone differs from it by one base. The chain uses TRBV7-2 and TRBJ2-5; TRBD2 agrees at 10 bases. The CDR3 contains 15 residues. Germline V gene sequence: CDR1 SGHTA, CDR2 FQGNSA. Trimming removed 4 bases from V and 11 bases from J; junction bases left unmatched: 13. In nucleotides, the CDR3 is TGTGCCAGCAGCTCCTCTAGCGGGGGATCCCTCGGGCAGTACTTC. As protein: CASSSSSGGSLGQYF.

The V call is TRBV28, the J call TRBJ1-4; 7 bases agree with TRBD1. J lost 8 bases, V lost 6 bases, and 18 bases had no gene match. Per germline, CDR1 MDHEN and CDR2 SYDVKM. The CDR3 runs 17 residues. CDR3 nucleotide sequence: TGTGCCAGCAGACTAAGACAGGGCCGGATTCGGGGGGAAAAACTGTTTTTT. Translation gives CASRLRQGRIRGEKLFF.

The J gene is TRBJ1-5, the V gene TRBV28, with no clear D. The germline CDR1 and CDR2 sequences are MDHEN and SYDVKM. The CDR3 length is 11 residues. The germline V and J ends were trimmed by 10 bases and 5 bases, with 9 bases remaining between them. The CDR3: CATAVDQPQHF. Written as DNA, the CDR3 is TGTGCCACCGCCGTGGATCAGCCCCAGCATTTT.

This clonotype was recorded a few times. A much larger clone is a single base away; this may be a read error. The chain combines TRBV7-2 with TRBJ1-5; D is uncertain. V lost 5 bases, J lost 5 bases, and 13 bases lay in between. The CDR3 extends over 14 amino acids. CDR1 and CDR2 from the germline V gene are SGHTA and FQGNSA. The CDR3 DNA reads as TGTGCCAGCAGCGTCTCTGGACGCGATCAGCCCCAGCATTTT. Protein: CASSVSGRDQPQHF.